This T cell receptor beta chain derives from a study of a mutant IDH1 vaccine in newly diagnosed glioma. Whole-study context: Either 4-6 weeks after radiotherapy alone or alongside temozolomide, vaccination was begun. Patients previously underwent radiotherapy, temozolomide, or both, and most underwent both.

The table came from immunoSEQ multiplex PCR; TCRdb's copy has only in-frame clones and leaves some out. The sample contains fewer than 35,000 clones, 80% to 85% of which appear only once. Described time point: week 47, end of study. Alongside topical imiquimod, each dose of vaccine comprised 300 ug of mutant IDH1 20-mer peptide. Deletions cut 2 bases from V and 1 base from J, with 15 bases between. The CDR3 runs to 16 residues. The germline V gene has CDR1 LNHDA and CDR2 SQIVND (reference sequence). For this clone: The antigen is unknown.

Material: PBMCs, obtained from a glioma patient whose treatment included an IDH1 peptide vaccine. The clonotype originates from a man younger than 40 with glioma. V gene TRBV19 combines with J gene TRBJ2-7; D may be TRBD1 (6 bases). Here the CDR3 reads CASSIRSLQGSYEQYF. In DNA form, the CDR3 reads TGTGCCAGTAGTATAAGAAGTCTCCAGGGGTCCTACGAGCAGTACTTC.